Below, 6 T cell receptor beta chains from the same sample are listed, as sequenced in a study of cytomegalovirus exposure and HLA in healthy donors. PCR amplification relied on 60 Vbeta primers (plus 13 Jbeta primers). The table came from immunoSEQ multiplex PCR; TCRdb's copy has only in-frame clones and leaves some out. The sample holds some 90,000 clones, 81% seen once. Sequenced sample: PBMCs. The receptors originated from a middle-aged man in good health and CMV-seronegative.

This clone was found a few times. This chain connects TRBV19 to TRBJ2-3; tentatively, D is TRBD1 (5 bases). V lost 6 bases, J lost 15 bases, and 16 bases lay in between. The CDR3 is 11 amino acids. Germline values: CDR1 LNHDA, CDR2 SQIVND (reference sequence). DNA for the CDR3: TGTGCCAGTAGAAGTCAGGGCTTTCTATATTTT. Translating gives CASRSQGFLYF.

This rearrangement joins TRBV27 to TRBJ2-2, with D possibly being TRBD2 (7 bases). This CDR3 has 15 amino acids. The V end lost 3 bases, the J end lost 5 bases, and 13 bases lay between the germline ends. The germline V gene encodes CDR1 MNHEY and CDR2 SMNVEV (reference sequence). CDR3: CASSFGGQGTGELFF. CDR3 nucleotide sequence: TGTGCCAGCAGTTTCGGGGGGCAGGGGACCGGGGAGCTGTTTTTT.

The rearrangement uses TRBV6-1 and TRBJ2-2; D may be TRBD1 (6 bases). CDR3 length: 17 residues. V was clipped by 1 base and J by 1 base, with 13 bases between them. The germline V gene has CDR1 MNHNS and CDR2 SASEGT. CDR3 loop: CASSEGIRGQNTGELFF. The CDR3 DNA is TGTGCCAGCAGTGAAGGAATCCGGGGACAGAACACCGGGGAGCTGTTTTTT.

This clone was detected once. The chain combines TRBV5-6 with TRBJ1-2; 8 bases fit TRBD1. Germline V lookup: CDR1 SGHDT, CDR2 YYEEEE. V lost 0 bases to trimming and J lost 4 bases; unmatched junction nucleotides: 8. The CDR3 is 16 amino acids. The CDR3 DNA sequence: TGTGCCAGCAGCTTGGAGTGGCAGGGGGCCGGCTATGGCTACACCTTC. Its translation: CASSLEWQGAGYGYTF.

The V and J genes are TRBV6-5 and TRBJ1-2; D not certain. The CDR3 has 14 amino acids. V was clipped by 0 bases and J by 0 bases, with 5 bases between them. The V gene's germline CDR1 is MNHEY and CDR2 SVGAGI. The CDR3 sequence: CASSYSGANYGYTF. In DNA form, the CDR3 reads TGTGCCAGCAGTTACTCGGGAGCTAACTATGGCTACACCTTC.

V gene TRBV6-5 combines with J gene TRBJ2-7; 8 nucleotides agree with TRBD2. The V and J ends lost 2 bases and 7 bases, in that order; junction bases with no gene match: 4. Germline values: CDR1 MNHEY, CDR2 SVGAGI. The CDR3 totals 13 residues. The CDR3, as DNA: TGTGCCAGCAGTTACCGAGCGGGAGAGGAGCAGTACTTC. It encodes CASSYRAGEEQYF.